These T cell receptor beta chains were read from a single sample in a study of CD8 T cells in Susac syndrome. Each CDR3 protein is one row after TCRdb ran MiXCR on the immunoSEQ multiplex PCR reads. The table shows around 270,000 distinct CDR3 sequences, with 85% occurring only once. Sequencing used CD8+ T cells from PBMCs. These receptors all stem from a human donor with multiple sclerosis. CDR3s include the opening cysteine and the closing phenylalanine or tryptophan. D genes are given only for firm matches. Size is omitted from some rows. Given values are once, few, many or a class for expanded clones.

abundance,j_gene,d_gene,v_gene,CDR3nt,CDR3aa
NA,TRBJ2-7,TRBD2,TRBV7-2,TGTGCCAGCAGCTTTGGACTAGGAGCCTACGAGCAGTACTTC,CASSFGLGAYEQYF
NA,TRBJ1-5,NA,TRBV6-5,TGTGCCAGCAGTTACTCGAGAGATCCGACCGGCACCTACTATAGCAATCAGCCCCAGCATTTT,CASSYSRDPTGTYYSNQPQHF
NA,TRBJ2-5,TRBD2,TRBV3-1,TGTGCCAGCAGCCAAGATAGTACTAGCGGGAGGGTACAAGAGACCCAGTACTTC,CASSQDSTSGRVQETQYF
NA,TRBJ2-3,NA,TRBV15,TGTGCCACCAGCAGAGTGCGTAGCACAGATACGCAGTATTTT,CATSRVRSTDTQYF
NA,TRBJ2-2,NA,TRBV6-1,TGTGCCAGCATTGGCCCCGGGGAGCTGTTTTTT,CASIGPGELFF
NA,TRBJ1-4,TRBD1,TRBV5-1,TGCGCCAGCAGCTGGGGGACAGATCCTACAACTAATGAAAAACTGTTTTTT,CASSWGTDPTTNEKLFF
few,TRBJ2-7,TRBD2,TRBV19,TGTGCCAGTAGCTTAGCGGGAGGGATGTACGAGCAGTACTTC,CASSLAGGMYEQYF
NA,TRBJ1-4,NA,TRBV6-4,TGTGCCAGCAGTGACGGCTTGGACGAAAAACTGTTTTTT,CASSDGLDEKLFF
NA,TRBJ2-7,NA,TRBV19,TGTGCCAGTAGTCCCGGGGGTGTAGGCTACGAGCAGTACTTC,CASSPGGVGYEQYF
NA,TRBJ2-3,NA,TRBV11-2,TGTGCCAGCAGCACCCGGGCAACAGATACGCAGTATTTT,CASSTRATDTQYF
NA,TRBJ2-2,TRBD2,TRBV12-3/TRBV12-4,TGTGCCAGCAGTTTAGCTTGGCAGGCCCTCGGGAGGACCGGGGAGCTGTTTTTT,CASSLAWQALGRTGELFF
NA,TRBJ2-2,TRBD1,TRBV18,TGTGCCAGCTCACCACCCGGGACAGGGGGGAACACCGGGGAGCTGTTTTTT,CASSPPGTGGNTGELFF
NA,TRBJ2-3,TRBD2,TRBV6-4,TGTGCCAGCAGTGAAATAGCGGGAGGCACAGATACGCAGTATTTT,CASSEIAGGTDTQYF
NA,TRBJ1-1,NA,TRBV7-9,TGTGCCAGCAGCTTAACCCAAACAGGGTCTGAAGCTTTCTTT,CASSLTQTGSEAFF
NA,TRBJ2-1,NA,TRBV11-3,TGTGCCAGCAGCCAACTAGGACTAACCAATGAGCAGTTCTTC,CASSQLGLTNEQFF